This T cell receptor (beta chain) was sequenced during a study of vaccination and CD4 T cells after COVID-19. Findings of the study overall: Analysis covered relatively few convalescent patients and lacked any early post-infection timepoints.

With respect to this clonotype: Its antigen is not identified.

Researchers used the Oncomine TCR Beta short-read assay to sequence DNA from cultured CD4+ T cells. TCRdb processed the PCR reads anew with MiXCR; each CDR3 protein has one entry. This sample yields 14,000 or so distinct CDR3 sequences, of which approximately 24% are seen a single time; around 17% belongs to the top ten. Stated treatment: roughly nine-day PBMC culture with coronavirus spike peptide pools or control peptides (ViraFEST assay). The CDR3 totals 14 residues. V gave up 0 bases and J gave up 10 bases, with 16 bases separating them. Germline CDR1 reads DFQATT; CDR2 reads SNEGSKA (reference sequence).

This sample comprised CD4+ T cells from blood, cultured in vitro, obtained after SARS-CoV-2 vaccination. This chain connects TRBV20-1 to TRBJ1-3; D is perhaps TRBD1 (6 bases). The sequence was obtained from a human donor who had recovered from COVID-19. CDR3 nucleotide sequence: TGCAGTGCTAGAGACCGCCTCTCCACAGGGACCATATATTTT. Its translation: CSARDRLSTGTIYF.